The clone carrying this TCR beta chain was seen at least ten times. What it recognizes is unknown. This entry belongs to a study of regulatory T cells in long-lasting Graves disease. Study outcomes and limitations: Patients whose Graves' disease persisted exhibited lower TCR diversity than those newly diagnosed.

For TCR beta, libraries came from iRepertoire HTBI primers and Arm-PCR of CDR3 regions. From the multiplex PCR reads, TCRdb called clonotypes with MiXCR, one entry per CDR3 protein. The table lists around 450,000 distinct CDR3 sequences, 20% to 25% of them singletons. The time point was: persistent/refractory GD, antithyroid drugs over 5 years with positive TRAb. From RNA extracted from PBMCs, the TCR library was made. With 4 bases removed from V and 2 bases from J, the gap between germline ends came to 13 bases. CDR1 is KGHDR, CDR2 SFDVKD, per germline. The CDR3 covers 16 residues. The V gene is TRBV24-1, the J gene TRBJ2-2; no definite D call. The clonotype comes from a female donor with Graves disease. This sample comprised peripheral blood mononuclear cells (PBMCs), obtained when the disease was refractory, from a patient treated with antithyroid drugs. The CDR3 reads CATSDPMNVNTGELFF. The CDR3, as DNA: TGTGCCACCAGTGACCCCATGAACGTTAACACCGGGGAGCTGTTTTTT.